The rows below give T cell receptor beta chains drawn from one sample of a study of T cells in Graves' hyperthyroidism and ophthalmopathy. TCRdb re-called the multiplex PCR reads with MiXCR, one entry per CDR3 protein. The table lists roughly 570,000 distinct CDR3 sequences, 15% to 19% of them singletons, with under 8% in the top ten. The specimen sequenced was blood. The receptors here all came from a woman in her 30s with Graves' hyperthyroidism. CDR3s include the opening cysteine and the closing phenylalanine or tryptophan. D genes are given only for firm matches. Size values are once, few and many counts, or a class for expanded clones, and some rows have none.

d_call	j_call	clone_size	v_call	cdr3_aa	cdr3_nt
NA	TRBJ2-7	few	TRBV5-5	CASSIDRFEQYF	TGTGCCAGCAGCATTGACAGGTTCGAGCAGTACTTC
NA	TRBJ2-1	many	TRBV5-1	CASSSSGTGNNEQFF	TGCGCCAGCAGCTCGTCCGGGACTGGAAACAATGAGCAGTTCTTC
TRBD1	TRBJ1-1	many	TRBV29-1	CSVDRRDRGYMNTEAFF	TGCAGCGTTGACCGCCGGGACAGGGGCTATATGAACACTGAAGCTTTCTTT
NA	TRBJ2-3	few	TRBV20-1	CSASWTSTDTQYF	TGCAGTGCTAGTTGGACTAGCACAGATACGCAGTATTTT
TRBD2	TRBJ2-7	few	TRBV9	CASSPLGGVSYEQYF	TGTGCCAGCAGCCCTCTGGGAGGGGTGAGCTACGAGCAGTACTTC
NA	TRBJ2-7	many	TRBV20-1	CSARRSPGRDEQYF	TGCAGTGCAAGACGATCTCCGGGACGAGACGAGCAGTACTTC
TRBD2	TRBJ2-3	many	TRBV28	CASSFPPGKAGGPGDTQYF	TGTGCCAGCAGTTTTCCCCCGGGAAAAGCGGGAGGGCCTGGAGATACGCAGTATTTT
TRBD2	TRBJ2-7	many	TRBV7-8	CASSPLTSGAYEQYF	TGTGCCAGCAGCCCCTTGACTAGCGGTGCCTACGAGCAGTACTTC
NA	TRBJ1-2	few	TRBV18	CASSRSGTNYGYTF	TGTGCCAGCTCAAGATCCGGGACAAACTATGGCTACACCTTC
TRBD1	TRBJ2-7	few	TRBV9	CASSARGTGSNEQYF	TGTGCCAGCAGCGCCCGGGGGACAGGGTCAAACGAGCAGTACTTC
NA	TRBJ2-3	many	TRBV7-8	CASSAYRADTQYF	TGTGCCAGCAGCGCCTACAGGGCAGATACGCAGTATTTT
NA	TRBJ2-3	NA	TRBV10-2	CASTEGLGGSTHTQYF	TGCGCCAGCACCGAAGGATTGGGGGGATCGACGCATACGCAGTATTTT
NA	TRBJ2-3	many	TRBV7-2	CASSRPALTDTQYF	TGTGCCAGCAGTCGACCGGCGCTCACAGATACGCAGTATTTT
NA	TRBJ2-2	many	TRBV10-3	CAISVSPGSGELFF	TGTGCCATCAGTGTAAGCCCGGGGTCCGGGGAGCTGTTTTTT
TRBD1	TRBJ1-1	few	TRBV14	CASSQVDRGAFF	TGTGCCAGCAGCCAAGTGGACAGGGGCGCTTTCTTT
NA	TRBJ2-5	once	TRBV7-3	CASSLNWGETQYF	TGTGCCAGCAGCTTAAACTGGGGGGAGACCCAGTACTTC
NA	TRBJ2-1	NA	TRBV20-1	CSAGSSSSSYNEQFF	TGCAGTGCTGGAAGCTCTTCGAGCTCCTACAATGAGCAGTTCTTC
TRBD2	TRBJ2-1	few	TRBV7-6	CASSLGAGGGIYEQFF	TGTGCCAGCAGCCTGGGGGCGGGAGGCGGTATCTATGAGCAGTTCTTC
TRBD2	TRBJ2-5	NA	TRBV9	CASSSRMPGLAGGLETQYF	TGTGCCAGCAGCTCGAGAATGCCGGGACTAGCGGGAGGGTTAGAGACCCAGTACTTC
NA	TRBJ2-1	many	TRBV5-1	CASSLGGSYNEQFF	TGCGCCAGCAGCCTGGGGGGCTCCTACAATGAGCAGTTCTTC
NA	TRBJ2-6	many	TRBV5-1	CASSLRSGANVLTF	TGCGCCAGCAGCTTGCGATCTGGGGCCAACGTCCTGACTTTC
NA	TRBJ2-3	many	TRBV5-1	CASTLGELTDTQYF	TGCGCCAGCACGCTGGGGGAACTCACAGATACGCAGTATTTT
NA	TRBJ2-7	few	TRBV10-3	CAIRETWGFSYEQYF	TGTGCCATCAGAGAGACGTGGGGGTTCTCCTACGAGCAGTACTTC
TRBD1	TRBJ1-4	NA	TRBV6-1	CASSFWTGGAVPNEKLFF	TGTGCCAGCAGTTTTTGGACAGGGGGCGCCGTTCCTAATGAAAAACTGTTTTTT
TRBD2	TRBJ2-1	NA	TRBV20-1	CSAREGTSGRNEQFF	TGCAGTGCTAGAGAGGGGACTAGCGGGAGAAATGAGCAGTTCTTC
NA	TRBJ1-1	few	TRBV4-1	CASSQGTSGNTEAFF	TGCGCCAGCAGCCAAGGGACGTCCGGGAACACTGAAGCTTTCTTT
NA	TRBJ2-1	many	TRBV12-3/TRBV12-4	CASSLRGSYNEQFF	TGTGCCAGCAGTTTGAGGGGATCCTACAATGAGCAGTTCTTC
TRBD1	TRBJ2-7	many	TRBV20-1	CSATRQGLEQYF	TGCAGTGCCACAAGACAGGGCCTCGAGCAGTACTTC
TRBD2	TRBJ2-1	NA	TRBV14	CASSQDITSGTHEQFF	TGTGCCAGCAGCCAAGATATAACTAGCGGGACCCATGAGCAGTTCTTC
NA	TRBJ2-3	many	TRBV7-3	CASSLNWGDTQYF	TGTGCCAGCAGCTTAAACTGGGGAGATACGCAGTATTTT
TRBD1	TRBJ1-1	few	TRBV7-6	CASSLAGGTPEAFF	TGTGCCAGCAGCTTGGCAGGGGGAACTCCTGAAGCTTTCTTT
TRBD2	TRBJ2-1	many	TRBV20-1	CSARDRAGGQYEQFF	TGCAGTGCTAGAGATCGAGCGGGAGGGCAGTATGAGCAGTTCTTC
NA	TRBJ2-3	few	TRBV6-2/TRBV6-3	CASSRNIQGTDTQYF	TGTGCCAGCAGTCGCAACATCCAGGGCACAGATACGCAGTATTTT
TRBD1	TRBJ2-7	many	TRBV7-6	CASSQRTGGPYEQYF	TGTGCCAGCAGCCAGAGGACAGGCGGGCCCTACGAGCAGTACTTC
NA	TRBJ1-1	NA	TRBV4-2	CASSQVGDTFF	TGTGCCAGCAGCCAAGTGGGGGACACGTTCTTT
NA	TRBJ2-3	NA	TRBV7-8	CASSKGRSTDTQYF	TGTGCCAGCAGCAAAGGGAGATCCACAGATACGCAGTATTTT
NA	TRBJ1-4	few	TRBV20-1	CSASTATNEKLFF	TGCAGTGCTTCGACAGCAACTAATGAAAAACTGTTTTTT
TRBD2	TRBJ2-1	many	TRBV7-9	CASSGIAGGNEQFF	TGTGCCAGCAGCGGCATAGCGGGAGGGAATGAGCAGTTCTTC
TRBD1	TRBJ2-4	few	TRBV29-1	CSVLTGRAKNIQYF	TGCAGCGTTCTGACAGGGAGAGCCAAAAACATTCAGTACTTC
NA	TRBJ2-7	many	TRBV20-1	CSARVKGLYEQYF	TGCAGTGCTAGAGTCAAGGGGCTCTACGAGCAGTACTTC
TRBD1	TRBJ2-1	NA	TRBV11-2	CASSLDRDISYNEQFF	TGTGCCAGCAGCTTGGACAGGGACATCTCCTACAATGAGCAGTTCTTC
NA	TRBJ1-1	NA	TRBV7-6	CASSLGQQGGTEAFF	TGTGCCAGCAGCTTAGGGCAGCAGGGTGGGACTGAAGCTTTCTTT
NA	TRBJ2-1	many	TRBV27	CASSFQDNEQFF	TGTGCCAGCAGTTTCCAAGACAATGAGCAGTTCTTC
NA	TRBJ2-7	NA	TRBV27	CASRSFGSYEQYF	TGTGCCAGCAGGTCTTTTGGCTCCTACGAGCAGTACTTC
TRBD2	TRBJ2-2	few	TRBV6-1	CASSTLGLALPGELFF	TGTGCCAGCAGTACATTGGGACTAGCGCTTCCCGGGGAGCTGTTTTTT
NA	TRBJ2-3	many	TRBV5-1	CASSLIFSATSTDTQYF	TGCGCCAGCAGCTTAATTTTTAGCGCTACTAGCACAGATACGCAGTATTTT
NA	TRBJ2-3	many	TRBV11-2	CASFQRDLTDTQYF	TGTGCCAGCTTCCAGAGGGATCTCACAGATACGCAGTATTTT
NA	TRBJ2-7	many	TRBV30	CAWSLGDEQYF	TGTGCCTGGAGTTTAGGGGACGAGCAGTACTTC
NA	TRBJ2-7	few	TRBV10-3	CAISELGAYEQYF	TGTGCCATCAGTGAGTTGGGGGCCTACGAGCAGTACTTC
NA	TRBJ2-3	many	TRBV5-1	CASSLLGDPTDTQYF	TGCGCCAGCAGCTTGCTGGGGGATCCCACAGATACGCAGTATTTT